This is a list of T cell receptor beta chains from one sample in a study of T-cell reconstitution after alpha-beta-depleted transplantation in children. TCRdb reprocessed the PCR reads with MiXCR, giving one entry per CDR3 protein. The table includes roughly 250,000 distinct CDR3 sequences, 8.2% detected once. The starting material was PBMCs, mostly from graft donor cells, obtained 180 days after TCRalphabeta/CD19-depleted stem cell transplant. Receptors originate from a male patient between 10 and 17 years old who had a stem cell transplant for acute lymphoblastic leukemia, so the T cells may come from the graft donor. The CDR3 runs from the conserved cysteine through the conserved F or W. Each record gives: V gene, clone size, J gene, CDR3 length, D gene, CDR3 DNA, CDR3 protein. The D gene is left open where the match is weak. Only some rows state a clone size, as once, few, many or a class for expanded clones.

v_gene: TRBV24-1; abundance: many; j_gene: TRBJ1-1; len: 17; d_gene: -; CDR3nt: TGTGCCACCAGTGAGTCTCGGGGGGCGCATGTTGACACTGAAGCTTTCTTT; CDR3aa: CATSESRGAHVDTEAFF
v_gene: TRBV12-3/TRBV12-4; abundance: many; j_gene: TRBJ2-3; len: 14; d_gene: -; CDR3nt: TGTGCCAGCGACGTAAGGGCCATCACAGATACGCAGTATTTT; CDR3aa: CASDVRAITDTQYF
v_gene: TRBV20-1; abundance: many; j_gene: TRBJ2-3; len: 16; d_gene: -; CDR3nt: TGCAGTGCTAGAGATCCAAAAGGACTATCTATAATGACGCAGTATTTT; CDR3aa: CSARDPKGLSIMTQYF
v_gene: TRBV19; abundance: many; j_gene: TRBJ2-3; len: 14; d_gene: -; CDR3nt: TGTGCCAGTAGTATCATGCAGGCTACAAATACGCAGTATTTT; CDR3aa: CASSIMQATNTQYF
v_gene: TRBV6-5; abundance: many; j_gene: TRBJ2-1; len: 14; d_gene: TRBD2; CDR3nt: TGTGCCAGCAGTTGGGGACTAGTAGTCAATGAGCAGTTCTTC; CDR3aa: CASSWGLVVNEQFF
v_gene: TRBV5-1; abundance: many; j_gene: TRBJ2-2; len: 15; d_gene: -; CDR3nt: TGCGCCAGCAGCTTGGCCGGGCAGGGGTTCGGGGAGCTGTTTTTT; CDR3aa: CASSLAGQGFGELFF
v_gene: TRBV12-3/TRBV12-4; abundance: many; j_gene: TRBJ1-6; len: 14; d_gene: -; CDR3nt: TGTGCCAGCAGCCAGGAGTCTTATAATTCACCCCTCCACTTT; CDR3aa: CASSQESYNSPLHF
v_gene: TRBV28; abundance: many; j_gene: TRBJ2-3; len: 16; d_gene: -; CDR3nt: TGTGCCAGCAGTTTTGCGGTCCCTTTAAGCACAGATACGCAGTACTTT; CDR3aa: CASSFAVPLSTDTQYF
v_gene: TRBV12-3/TRBV12-4; abundance: many; j_gene: TRBJ1-3; len: 16; d_gene: -; CDR3nt: TGTGCCAGCAGTTTTCTCGATCGCCGCTCTGGAAACACCATATATTTT; CDR3aa: CASSFLDRRSGNTIYF
v_gene: TRBV10-3; abundance: many; j_gene: TRBJ1-1; len: 13; d_gene: -; CDR3nt: TGTGTGTCCGGGAACCCCCTCAACACTGAAGCTTTCTTT; CDR3aa: CVSGNPLNTEAFF
v_gene: TRBV12-3/TRBV12-4; abundance: many; j_gene: TRBJ2-1; len: 14; d_gene: TRBD2; CDR3nt: TGTGCCAGCAGTTCGGGACTAGGAAGGAATGAGCAGTTCTTC; CDR3aa: CASSSGLGRNEQFF
v_gene: TRBV10-3; abundance: medium-sized; j_gene: TRBJ2-7; len: 15; d_gene: TRBD2; CDR3nt: TGTGCCATCAGTCTAGCGGGAGGGCCTAGGGACGAGCAGTACTTC; CDR3aa: CAISLAGGPRDEQYF
v_gene: TRBV11-1; abundance: -; j_gene: TRBJ2-1; len: 16; d_gene: TRBD2; CDR3nt: TGTGCCAGCAGCTTGTCTTTGGGAGGGGTGTGGAATGAGCAGTTCTTC; CDR3aa: CASSLSLGGVWNEQFF
v_gene: TRBV9; abundance: many; j_gene: TRBJ2-1; len: 15; d_gene: -; CDR3nt: TGTGCCAGCAGCCCTACGGGACACTTCTACAATGAGCAGTTCTTC; CDR3aa: CASSPTGHFYNEQFF
v_gene: TRBV19; abundance: few; j_gene: TRBJ2-5; len: 10; d_gene: -; CDR3nt: TGTGCCAGTGGCCTTGGGACCCAGTACTTC; CDR3aa: CASGLGTQYF
v_gene: TRBV12-3/TRBV12-4; abundance: few; j_gene: TRBJ1-5; len: 14; d_gene: -; CDR3nt: TGTGCCAGCAGTTTCGAAGGGACTAATCAGCCCCAGCATTTT; CDR3aa: CASSFEGTNQPQHF
v_gene: TRBV20-1; abundance: many; j_gene: TRBJ1-5; len: 16; d_gene: -; CDR3nt: TGCAGTGCTAGTATTGGGGGTTTGGGGCTCAATCAGCCCCAGCATTTT; CDR3aa: CSASIGGLGLNQPQHF
v_gene: TRBV29-1; abundance: many; j_gene: TRBJ1-3; len: 13; d_gene: -; CDR3nt: TGCAGCGTTACAGGGAGAACTGGAAACACCATATATTTT; CDR3aa: CSVTGRTGNTIYF
v_gene: TRBV28; abundance: many; j_gene: TRBJ1-5; len: 17; d_gene: TRBD1; CDR3nt: TGTGCCAGCAGTTCATTCCCCGGACAGGGGAGCAATCAGCCCCAGCATTTT; CDR3aa: CASSSFPGQGSNQPQHF
v_gene: TRBV20-1; abundance: many; j_gene: TRBJ2-1; len: 15; d_gene: TRBD2; CDR3nt: TGCAGTGCTAGGGGATCTAGCGGGAGTTACAATGAGCAGTTCTTC; CDR3aa: CSARGSSGSYNEQFF
v_gene: TRBV20-1; abundance: many; j_gene: TRBJ2-7; len: 12; d_gene: TRBD1; CDR3nt: TGCAGTGCTAGGACAGGGACCTACGAGCAGTACTTC; CDR3aa: CSARTGTYEQYF
v_gene: TRBV4-2; abundance: many; j_gene: TRBJ2-7; len: 16; d_gene: TRBD2; CDR3nt: TGTGCCAGCAGCCAACCGTCGGGGGGGAGCCCCTACGAGCAGTACTTC; CDR3aa: CASSQPSGGSPYEQYF
v_gene: TRBV28; abundance: many; j_gene: TRBJ1-1; len: 16; d_gene: -; CDR3nt: TGTGCCAGCAGCCCTCTAGGGAGGGGCGAGAACACTGAAGCTTTCTTT; CDR3aa: CASSPLGRGENTEAFF
v_gene: TRBV6-2/TRBV6-3; abundance: -; j_gene: TRBJ2-7; len: 16; d_gene: TRBD1; CDR3nt: TGTGCCAGCAGTTACTCCACCTTTACAGGGGCCTACGAGCAGTACTTC; CDR3aa: CASSYSTFTGAYEQYF
v_gene: TRBV5-1; abundance: many; j_gene: TRBJ2-3; len: 14; d_gene: TRBD1; CDR3nt: TGCGCCAGCAGCTTGGAAGTGGACAGGGCTACGCAGTATTTT; CDR3aa: CASSLEVDRATQYF
v_gene: TRBV20-1; abundance: many; j_gene: TRBJ1-5; len: 15; d_gene: -; CDR3nt: TGCAGTGCTAGCCCAGGACCGGGGAGCAATCAGCCCCAGCATTTT; CDR3aa: CSASPGPGSNQPQHF
v_gene: TRBV7-9; abundance: -; j_gene: TRBJ2-7; len: 20; d_gene: TRBD2; CDR3nt: TGTGCCAGCAGCTCCACCGTGACTAGCGGGAGGGCCAACGGCTCCTACGAGCAGTACTTC; CDR3aa: CASSSTVTSGRANGSYEQYF
v_gene: TRBV20-1; abundance: many; j_gene: TRBJ2-7; len: 16; d_gene: TRBD2; CDR3nt: TGCAGTGCCGAGGGGACTAGCGGGAGGTTGACCTACGAGCAGTACTTC; CDR3aa: CSAEGTSGRLTYEQYF
v_gene: TRBV9; abundance: -; j_gene: TRBJ1-2; len: 15; d_gene: -; CDR3nt: TGTGCCAGCAGAAGGGGCCGGACTTCCCAGTATGGCTACACCTTC; CDR3aa: CASRRGRTSQYGYTF
v_gene: TRBV6-5; abundance: many; j_gene: TRBJ1-2; len: 14; d_gene: -; CDR3nt: TGTGCCAGCAGTTACTCGACCACCAACTATGGCTACACCTTC; CDR3aa: CASSYSTTNYGYTF
v_gene: TRBV29-1; abundance: many; j_gene: TRBJ2-7; len: 14; d_gene: -; CDR3nt: TGCAGCGTTGAAGACCCAGCCGCCGATTACGAGCAGTACTTC; CDR3aa: CSVEDPAADYEQYF
v_gene: TRBV20-1; abundance: -; j_gene: TRBJ1-2; len: 14; d_gene: -; CDR3nt: TGCAGTGCTAGAAGAACAGCTCTCCTGGAGGGCTACACCTTC; CDR3aa: CSARRTALLEGYTF
v_gene: TRBV20-1; abundance: -; j_gene: TRBJ1-2; len: 11; d_gene: -; CDR3nt: TGCAGTGCTAATGAGCCCTATGGCTACACCTTC; CDR3aa: CSANEPYGYTF
v_gene: TRBV7-9; abundance: -; j_gene: TRBJ2-7; len: 12; d_gene: -; CDR3nt: TGTGCCAGCAGCAAAGGACAGTCCGAGCAGTACTTC; CDR3aa: CASSKGQSEQYF
v_gene: TRBV6-2/TRBV6-3; abundance: -; j_gene: TRBJ2-1; len: 13; d_gene: TRBD2; CDR3nt: TGTGCCAGCAGTCCGACTAGCACCGGTGAGCAGTTCTTC; CDR3aa: CASSPTSTGEQFF
v_gene: TRBV20-1; abundance: many; j_gene: TRBJ1-1; len: 13; d_gene: -; CDR3nt: TGCAGTTTGGGGCCGCGACAGAACACTGAAGCTTTCTTT; CDR3aa: CSLGPRQNTEAFF
v_gene: TRBV18; abundance: many; j_gene: TRBJ2-1; len: 14; d_gene: -; CDR3nt: TGTGCCAGCTCACCGCCCGCCTTGGGGCATGAGCAGTTCTTC; CDR3aa: CASSPPALGHEQFF
v_gene: TRBV4-2; abundance: many; j_gene: TRBJ2-1; len: 18; d_gene: TRBD1; CDR3nt: TGTGCCAGCAGCCAAGATGTTGCCCGGGACAGACCTTACAATGAGCAGTTCTTC; CDR3aa: CASSQDVARDRPYNEQFF
v_gene: TRBV6-5; abundance: many; j_gene: TRBJ1-1; len: 14; d_gene: TRBD1; CDR3nt: TGTGCCAGCAGATTACAGGGGATTAGGGCTGAAGCTTTCTTT; CDR3aa: CASRLQGIRAEAFF
v_gene: TRBV7-9; abundance: many; j_gene: TRBJ1-1; len: 15; d_gene: -; CDR3nt: TGTGCCAGCAGCTTAGCGCGGGGAATGAACACTGAAGCTTTCTTT; CDR3aa: CASSLARGMNTEAFF
v_gene: TRBV11-1; abundance: many; j_gene: TRBJ2-2; len: 14; d_gene: -; CDR3nt: TGTGCCAGCAGCAGACTAACGAACACCGGGGAGCTGTTTTTT; CDR3aa: CASSRLTNTGELFF
v_gene: TRBV20-1; abundance: many; j_gene: TRBJ2-7; len: 14; d_gene: TRBD2; CDR3nt: TGCAGTGCTAAATCCGGGACTAGTCCCTACGAGCAGTACTTC; CDR3aa: CSAKSGTSPYEQYF
v_gene: TRBV7-9; abundance: many; j_gene: TRBJ1-5; len: 16; d_gene: -; CDR3nt: TGTGCCAGCAGCTCTGGCGCGGGGCGAGGCAATCAGCCCCAGCATTTT; CDR3aa: CASSSGAGRGNQPQHF
v_gene: TRBV4-3; abundance: many; j_gene: TRBJ2-1; len: 18; d_gene: TRBD2; CDR3nt: TGCGCCAGCAGCCAAGACCCTCCCAGCGGGGCCACCTACAATGAGCAGTTCTTC; CDR3aa: CASSQDPPSGATYNEQFF
v_gene: TRBV15; abundance: many; j_gene: TRBJ1-5; len: 15; d_gene: -; CDR3nt: TGTGCCACCAGCAAGAGTAGAAGGCCTGATCAGCCCCAGCATTTT; CDR3aa: CATSKSRRPDQPQHF
v_gene: TRBV5-1; abundance: many; j_gene: TRBJ1-1; len: 14; d_gene: TRBD1; CDR3nt: TGCGCCAGCAGCCGGACAGGGCTGAACACTGAAGCTTTCTTT; CDR3aa: CASSRTGLNTEAFF
v_gene: TRBV2; abundance: many; j_gene: TRBJ2-1; len: 11; d_gene: -; CDR3nt: TGTGCCAGCATGTATAGCAATGAGCAGTTCTTC; CDR3aa: CASMYSNEQFF
v_gene: TRBV12-3/TRBV12-4; abundance: many; j_gene: TRBJ2-7; len: 16; d_gene: -; CDR3nt: TGTGCCAGCAGTCCCCTTTGGGTATTAACGCAGGGCGAGCAGTACTTC; CDR3aa: CASSPLWVLTQGEQYF
v_gene: TRBV6-5; abundance: many; j_gene: TRBJ1-1; len: 14; d_gene: -; CDR3nt: TGTGCCAGCAGGGGGGACACTAAGAACACTGAAGCTTTCTTT; CDR3aa: CASRGDTKNTEAFF
v_gene: TRBV12-3/TRBV12-4; abundance: many; j_gene: TRBJ2-2; len: 11; d_gene: -; CDR3nt: TGTGCCAGCAGGACCCGGGGGGAGCTGTTTTTT; CDR3aa: CASRTRGELFF
v_gene: TRBV15; abundance: many; j_gene: TRBJ1-5; len: 17; d_gene: -; CDR3nt: TGTGCCACCAGCAGATTAGGTAGGGTAGGCGGCAATCAGCCCCAGCATTTT; CDR3aa: CATSRLGRVGGNQPQHF
v_gene: TRBV28; abundance: many; j_gene: TRBJ1-6; len: 13; d_gene: -; CDR3nt: TGTGCCAGCAGTTTAAGGGTGAGCTCACCCCTCCACTTT; CDR3aa: CASSLRVSSPLHF
v_gene: TRBV25-1; abundance: many; j_gene: TRBJ1-2; len: 16; d_gene: -; CDR3nt: TGTGCCAGCAGTCCCCTTGGGGGACCGTCTAACTATGGCTACACCTTC; CDR3aa: CASSPLGGPSNYGYTF
v_gene: TRBV2; abundance: many; j_gene: TRBJ2-3; len: 14; d_gene: -; CDR3nt: TGTGCCAGCAGACCGGGGCAACCCACAGATACGCAGTATTTT; CDR3aa: CASRPGQPTDTQYF
v_gene: TRBV7-9; abundance: many; j_gene: TRBJ2-1; len: 18; d_gene: TRBD2; CDR3nt: TGTGCCAGCAGCTTATTGAGAGCGGGGGGGCTAAAGGACAATGAGCAGTTCTTC; CDR3aa: CASSLLRAGGLKDNEQFF
v_gene: TRBV4-3; abundance: many; j_gene: TRBJ2-5; len: 16; d_gene: -; CDR3nt: TGCGCCAGCAGCCAAGGTTCGACAGGCCGAGGAGAGACCCAGTACTTC; CDR3aa: CASSQGSTGRGETQYF
v_gene: TRBV5-1; abundance: many; j_gene: TRBJ2-5; len: 15; d_gene: TRBD2; CDR3nt: TGCGCCAGCAGCTTGTTTAGCGGGAGCCAAGAGACCCAGTACTTC; CDR3aa: CASSLFSGSQETQYF
v_gene: TRBV3-1; abundance: many; j_gene: TRBJ2-7; len: 16; d_gene: TRBD2; CDR3nt: TGTGCCAGCAGCCAAGATTGGCGGGGGGGGATGAACGAGCAGTACTTC; CDR3aa: CASSQDWRGGMNEQYF
v_gene: TRBV6-5; abundance: many; j_gene: TRBJ2-5; len: 18; d_gene: -; CDR3nt: TGTGCCAGCAGTTACGGCACGGTCGGAGGTTTGAATGGGGGGACCCAGTACTTC; CDR3aa: CASSYGTVGGLNGGTQYF